The 32 T cell receptor beta chains below all came from one sample that was sequenced in a study of blood T cells in healthy people across ages. Primers used in a second PCR of about 7 to 12 cycles were a sample-barcoded 5' primer and a J-beta primer mix. Using its own MiXCR run on the 5' RACE reads, TCRdb lists one record per CDR3 protein. The profile shows approximately 780,000 distinct CDR3 sequences, around 25% of them singletons. These data were likewise used in another study, on T cells of mothers and their children.

Sequencing used blood. The receptors originated from a boy aged 5 to 17 in good health.

The chain uses TRBV9 and TRBJ2-2, with no clear D. V lost 4 bases and J 3 bases, leaving 13 bases between the germline ends. Germline V gene sequence: CDR1 SGDLS, CDR2 YYNGEE. The CDR3 loop spans 15 amino acids. CDR3 DNA sequence: TGTGCCAGCAGCCTTAGTTATTGGGACACCGGGGAGCTGTTTTTT. Residues: CASSLSYWDTGELFF.

There are a few counts of this clonotype. This sequence joins TRBV2 and TRBJ2-5; maybe TRBD1 (5 bases). Trimming took 5 bases from V and 11 from J, leaving 15 bases between them. The CDR3 contains 12 residues. CDR1 is SNHLY and CDR2 is FYNNEI in the germline V gene. CDR3 protein: CASSLRVYKQYF. CDR3 DNA: TGTGCCAGCAGTCTCAGGGTCTACAAGCAGTACTTC. The full variable domain, rest sourced from reference TRBV2 and TRBJ2-5, is EPEVTQTPSHQVTQMGQEVILRCVPISNHLYFYWYRQILGQKVEFLVSFYNNEISEKSEIFDDQFSVERPDGSNFTLKIRSTKLEDSAMYFCASSLRVYKQYFGPGTRLLVL.

In the case of this clonotype: A much larger clone lies a single base off, so this may be a read error. The gene calls are TRBV28 and TRBJ1-1; the D is unclear. Between the trimmed V and J ends, which lost 4 bases and 1 base, there was a span of 4 bases. Germline CDR1 and CDR2: MDHEN and SYDVKM. The CDR3 extends over 12 amino acids. The CDR3 coding sequence is TGTGCCAGCAGTTACGAGAACACTGAAGCTTTCTTT. Translation: CASSYENTEAFF.

This clonotype has just a few counts. The chain employs TRBV12-5 and TRBJ2-7, with TRBD2 as a possible D gene (5 bases). The CDR3 contains 13 residues. Germline V gene lookup returns CDR1 LGHNT and CDR2 FRNRAP. Trimming left V 8 bases short and J 4 bases short, with 15 bases between. CDR3 bases: TGTGCTAGTCTCCGGGGAGATATATACGAGCAGTACTTC. Its translation: CASLRGDIYEQYF.

This clonotype was counted between two and nine times. The rearrangement joins TRBV5-1 to TRBJ1-1; TRBD1 matches 9 bases. This CDR3 spans 15 amino acids. The junction had 9 bases not matched to a gene; V was cut back by 4 bases and J by 5 bases. Germline V CDR1 and CDR2: SGHRS, YFSETQ. This chain's CDR3 is CASSPGQGGSTEAFF. CDR3 coding DNA: TGCGCCAGCAGCCCGGGACAGGGAGGTAGTACTGAAGCTTTCTTT. Based on the CDR3 plus reference TRBV5-1 and TRBJ1-1, the full variable domain is KAGVTQTPRYLIKTRGQQVTLSCSPISGHRSVSWYQQTPGQGLQFLFEYFSETQRNKGNFPGRFSGRQFSNSRSEMNVSTLELGDSALYLCASSPGQGGSTEAFFGQGTRLTVV.

This clonotype was observed a few times. The CDR3 spells CASSAGYNQPQHF. For the CDR3, the DNA is TGTGCCAGCAGCGCCGGCTACAATCAGCCCCAGCATTTT. V and J are TRBV7-2 and TRBJ1-5; D is unresolved. V lost 5 bases to trimming and J lost 3 bases, with 8 bases between them. The CDR3 runs to 13 residues. CDR1 SGHTA and CDR2 FQGNSA come from the germline V gene.

This clonotype has more than one count but fewer than ten. The V and J genes are TRBV29-1 and TRBJ1-2, with D perhaps matching TRBD1 (5 bases). The CDR3 runs 15 residues. Germline CDR1 is SQVTM and CDR2 is ANQGSEA. Trimming shortened V by 0 bases and J by 4 bases, and 15 bases separated the two germline ends. The CDR3 spells CSVEDFNRPSYGYTF. The CDR3, as DNA: TGCAGCGTTGAAGATTTTAACAGGCCTAGCTATGGCTACACCTTC.

CDR3 protein: CASSPPLTNYGYTF. The CDR3 DNA follows: TGTGCCAGCTCACCACCCCTCACGAACTATGGCTACACCTTC. The rearrangement uses TRBV18 and TRBJ1-2; D ambiguous. CDR3 length equals 14 residues. Germline CDR1 is KGHSH and CDR2 is LQKENI. The V and J ends lost 0 bases and 2 bases respectively, with 7 bases between them.

This clonotype came up a few times. V is TRBV3-1 and J is TRBJ2-2; 7 bases match TRBD2. Germline CDR1 is LGHDT and CDR2 is YNNKEL (reference sequence). The CDR3 covers 14 residues. V lost 0 bases, J lost 7 bases, and 2 bases stayed unmatched. The chain's CDR3 is CASSQEASGGELFF. The CDR3 coding sequence is TGTGCCAGCAGCCAAGAGGCTAGCGGCGGGGAGCTGTTTTTT. Complete variable domain (other parts from reference TRBV3-1 and TRBJ2-2): DTAVSQTPKYLVTQMGNDKSIKCEQNLGHDTMYWYKQDSKKFLKIMFSYNNKELIINETVPNRFSPKSPDKAHLNLHINSLELGDSAVYFCASSQEASGGELFFGEGSRLTVL.

In this sample, this clonotype turned up a few times. This chain uses TRBV20-1 with TRBJ1-1; D perhaps matches TRBD1 (5 bases). Trimming left V 0 bases short and J 0 bases short, with 20 bases between. Germline-derived CDR1 and CDR2 are DFQATT and SNEGSKA (reference sequence). CDR3 size: 18 residues. CDR3 nucleotide sequence: TGCAGTGCTAGAGATGAAGGGAGACAGCGGTCTATGAACACTGAAGCTTTCTTT. Its protein product is CSARDEGRQRSMNTEAFF.

This clonotype occurred a few times. The chain links TRBV3-1 to TRBJ2-1, with D possibly being TRBD2 (5 bases). CDR3 length equals 16 residues. V lost 1 base, J lost 0 bases, and 10 bases lay in between. Germline V CDR1 and CDR2: LGHDT, YNNKEL (reference sequence). The CDR3 is CASSQGEGSSYNEQFF. CDR3 sequence (DNA): TGTGCCAGCAGCCAAGGAGAGGGCAGCTCCTACAATGAGCAGTTCTTC.

The chain uses TRBV5-1 and TRBJ1-1, with 8 bases fitting TRBD1. Per the germline V gene, CDR1 is SGHRS and CDR2 is YFSETQ. The length of the CDR3 is 13 residues. The trim removed 5 bases at V and 6 bases at J, leaving 6 bases unmatched. The CDR3 loop is CASRPSDRAEAFF. The CDR3 nucleotides read TGCGCCAGCAGGCCATCGGACAGGGCTGAAGCTTTCTTT.

The table lists this clonotype with a few counts. V gene TRBV28 combines with J gene TRBJ2-2; 10 positions match TRBD1. This CDR3 region has 18 residues. Trimming cost V 6 bases and J 2 bases; bases outside gene matches: 12. Germline V lookup: CDR1 MDHEN, CDR2 SYDVKM. The CDR3 DNA follows: TGTGCCAGCAGCCTACGGGGACAGGGGTCAAGCAACACCGGGGAGCTGTTTTTT. Encoded protein: CASSLRGQGSSNTGELFF.

The V and J genes are TRBV7-2 and TRBJ1-5; the D gene is possibly TRBD1 (5 bases). Trimming removed 4 bases at V and 5 bases at J, with 12 bases between. The CDR3 length is 14 residues. The germline gives CDR1 SGHTA, CDR2 FQGNSA. CDR3 coding DNA: TGTGCCAGCAGCTCCGACAGCCGATATCAGCCCCAGCATTTT. Encoded protein: CASSSDSRYQPQHF.

Only a few counts were recorded for this clonotype. CDR3 nucleotides: TGCAGCGTTGAAGATCGTCATGAGTGGAGGGAGACCCAGTACTTC. It encodes CSVEDRHEWRETQYF. J is TRBJ2-5 and V is TRBV29-1; possibly TRBD2 for D (5 bases). Deletions cut 0 bases from V and 5 bases from J, with 16 bases between. The CDR3 length is 15 residues. Germline V lookup: CDR1 SQVTM, CDR2 ANQGSEA.

The chain joins TRBV9 to TRBJ2-1; D call uncertain. The CDR3 spans 15 residues. In germline, CDR1 is SGDLS, CDR2 YYNGEE. Trimming shortened V by 0 bases and J by 0 bases, and 7 bases separated the two germline ends. The CDR3 DNA reads TGTGCCAGCAGCGTAGCCGGTAACTCCTACAATGAGCAGTTCTTC. This sequence encodes CASSVAGNSYNEQFF.

The chain combines TRBV4-1 with TRBJ1-4, with D tentatively TRBD1 (5 bases). This CDR3 region has 15 residues. The V end lost 0 bases, the J end lost 7 bases, and 12 bases lay between the germline ends. Germline V gives CDR1 MGHRA, CDR2 YSYEKL. CDR3 DNA: TGCGCCAGCAGCCAAGATCCACAGGCTATTGAAAAACTGTTTTTT. Amino acid sequence: CASSQDPQAIEKLFF.

The rearrangement joins TRBV19 to TRBJ2-5; D possibly corresponds to TRBD1 (5 bases). This CDR3 has 13 amino acids. Germline values: CDR1 LNHDA, CDR2 SQIVND (reference sequence). Trimming pared 8 bases from V and 2 bases from J, leaving 12 bases between. This CDR3 is CASARPGQETQYF. CDR3 coding DNA: TGTGCCAGTGCTAGGCCAGGGCAAGAGACCCAGTACTTC.

The chain has TRBV3-1 and TRBJ2-1; TRBD1 might be the D (5 bases). The CDR3 consists of 15 residues. CDR1 is LGHDT, CDR2 YNNKEL, per germline (reference sequence). V lost 4 bases and J lost 6, with 16 bases in between. CDR3 nucleotide sequence: TGTGCCAGCAGCCCCTCCGATCAGGGCTTCAATGAGCAGTTCTTC. Translated, it gives CASSPSDQGFNEQFF.

The chain recombines TRBV7-6 with TRBJ2-1, with D possibly being TRBD1 or TRBD2 (5 bases each). The CDR3 contains 16 residues. V gave up 4 bases and J gave up 5 bases, with 18 bases separating them. Germline values: CDR1 SGHVS, CDR2 FNYEAQ. Here the CDR3 reads CASSSLAGTEDNEQFF. CDR3 coding DNA: TGTGCCAGCAGCTCCTTAGCCGGGACGGAAGACAATGAGCAGTTCTTC.

V and J are TRBV5-1 and TRBJ2-5; D perhaps matches TRBD1 (6 bases). Trimming removed 4 bases at V and 6 bases at J, with 16 bases between. Germline CDR1 and CDR2: SGHRS and YFSETQ. The CDR3 sequence is 14 residues long. CDR3: CASSPGTPSKTQYF. The CDR3 nucleotides read TGCGCCAGCAGCCCCGGGACACCCTCGAAGACCCAGTACTTC.

This clonotype has only a few counts. The CDR3 loop is CSVDRDTQETQYF. CDR3 in DNA: TGCAGCGTGGACCGGGACACTCAAGAGACCCAGTACTTC. This chain links TRBV29-1 with TRBJ2-5; D possibly corresponds to TRBD1 (6 bases). The germline V gene has CDR1 SQVTM and CDR2 ANQGSEA. V lost 6 bases to trimming and J lost 2 bases, with 13 bases between them. The CDR3 contains 13 residues.

This sequence joins TRBV12-3 or TRBV12-4 and TRBJ2-5, with 7 bases aligning to TRBD1. The end of the DNA aligns better with TRBJ2-1, so the J call may be wrong. The CDR3 runs 16 residues. The CDR3 DNA reads as TGTGCCAGCAGTCCTAGGGGGCAATATGTATACAATGAGCAGTTCTTC. It translates to CASSPRGQYVYNEQFF.

The V call is TRBV7-9, the J call TRBJ2-7; 7 bases agree with TRBD1. Looked up from germline, CDR1 is SEHNR and CDR2 is FQNEAQ (reference sequence). This CDR3 has 14 residues. V was pared by 5 bases and J by 1 base, with 5 bases of the junction left unmatched. The CDR3 DNA reads TGTGCCAGCAGCGACAGGGTTTCGTCCTACGAGCAGTACTTC. It encodes CASSDRVSSYEQYF.

This sequence joins TRBV28 and TRBJ2-1; 12 bases fit TRBD1. Per the germline V gene, CDR1 is MDHEN and CDR2 is SYDVKM. The CDR3 length is 15 residues. J was trimmed by 7 bases and V by 8 bases; bases with no gene match: 9. CDR3 residues: CASSAPGQGANEQFF. The DNA for the CDR3 is TGTGCCAGCTCCGCACCGGGACAGGGGGCTAATGAGCAGTTCTTC.

This clonotype was counted between two and nine times. The chain is built from TRBV3-1 and TRBJ2-5, with TRBD2 matching over 14 bases. Gene TRBJ2-1 matches the end of the DNA better, so the J call may be wrong. Germline V gives CDR1 LGHDT, CDR2 YNNKEL (reference sequence). CDR3 length equals 19 residues. CDR3 coding DNA: TGTGCCAGCAGCCACCCGGGACTAGCGGGGGCATCCGGGAACAATGAGCAGTTCTTC. Amino acids: CASSHPGLAGASGNNEQFF.

This chain joins TRBV24-1 and TRBJ2-3; no firm D call. CDR3 length: 14 amino acids. The germline CDR1 and CDR2 sequences are KGHDR and SFDVKD. Trimming removed 4 bases from V and 0 bases from J, with 7 bases in between. CDR3 sequence reads: CATSEKISTDTQYF. CDR3 DNA: TGTGCCACCAGTGAGAAGATTAGCACAGATACGCAGTATTTT.

This clonotype was detected only once. This rearrangement joins TRBV2 to TRBJ1-5; D remains unclear. Trimming removed 8 bases from V and 3 bases from J, with 14 bases in between. From germline, CDR1 is SNHLY and CDR2 FYNNEI. This CDR3 is 14 amino acids long. In DNA, the CDR3 is TGTGCCAGCCGACGTGGACGGTCCAATCAGCCCCAGCATTTT. This encodes CASRRGRSNQPQHF. The variable domain in full, completed from reference TRBV2 and TRBJ1-5, reads EPEVTQTPSHQVTQMGQEVILRCVPISNHLYFYWYRQILGQKVEFLVSFYNNEISEKSEIFDDQFSVERPDGSNFTLKIRSTKLEDSAMYFCASRRGRSNQPQHFGDGTRLSIL.

This clonotype has a single count. The rearrangement uses TRBV7-9 and TRBJ2-5; D perhaps matches TRBD2 (6 bases). The J call may be mistaken, given a closer DNA end match to TRBJ2-7. This CDR3 is 13 amino acids long. Germline CDR1 is SEHNR and CDR2 is FQNEAQ (reference sequence). CDR3 sequence (DNA): TGTGCCAGCAGCGCGGTACTGGGGGGCGAGCAGTACTTC. The encoded protein is CASSAVLGGEQYF.

The CDR3 nucleotides are TGTGCCACCCGGTCGGGGGAGAACACTGAAGCTTTCTTT. It codes for CATRSGENTEAFF. The chain recombines TRBV18 with TRBJ1-1, with TRBD1 as a possible D gene (5 bases). The CDR3 length is 13 residues. CDR1 and CDR2 from the germline V gene are KGHSH and LQKENI. Trimming took 10 bases from V and 1 from J, leaving 13 bases between them.

Comment on this clonotype: At one end, the junction sequence differs from germline, possibly due to a read error. This rearrangement joins TRBV3-1 to TRBJ1-2; TRBD1 matches at 7 bases. The germline CDR1 and CDR2 sequences are LGHDT and YNNKEL (reference sequence). This CDR3 contains 16 residues. Here the CDR3 reads CASSHSRDRLSYGYTF. Written as DNA, the CDR3 is TGTGCCAGCAGCCATTCCCGGGACAGACTTTCCTATGGTTACACCTTC.

This clonotype appeared a few times. V is TRBV12-3 or TRBV12-4 and J is TRBJ2-1, with 12 bases lining up with TRBD2. Trimming removed 4 bases from V and 0 bases from J; junction bases left unmatched: 13. The CDR3 is 20 residues long. Here the CDR3 DNA reads TGTGCCAGCAGTTCCGAACAGCCAGGACTAGCGGGAAGCTCCTACAATGAGCAGTTCTTC. Protein product: CASSSEQPGLAGSSYNEQFF.